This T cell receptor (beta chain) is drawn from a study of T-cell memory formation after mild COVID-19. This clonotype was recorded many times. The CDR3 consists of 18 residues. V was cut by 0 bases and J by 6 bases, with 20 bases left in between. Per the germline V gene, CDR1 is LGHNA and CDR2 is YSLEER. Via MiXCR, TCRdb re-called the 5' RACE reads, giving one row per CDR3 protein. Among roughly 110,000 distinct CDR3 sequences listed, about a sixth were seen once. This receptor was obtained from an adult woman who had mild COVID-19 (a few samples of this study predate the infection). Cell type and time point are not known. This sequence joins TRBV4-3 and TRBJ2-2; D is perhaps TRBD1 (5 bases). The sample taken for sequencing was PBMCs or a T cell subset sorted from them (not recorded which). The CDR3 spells CASSQDRSPGHGAGELFF. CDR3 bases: TGCGCCAGCAGCCAAGATCGAAGCCCCGGACATGGCGCCGGGGAGCTGTTTTTT.